This T cell receptor beta chain comes out of a study of blood T cell repertoires in COVID-19. Sequencing used immunoSEQ multiplex PCR; TCRdb keeps in-frame clones, though not all of them. The sample lists around 250,000 clones, about 87% seen once, with about 3.4% in the top ten. Across 20 to 25 US areas, participants ranged in age from about 18 to 90 years. Losses at the gene ends were 4 bases for V and 2 bases for J; bases not matched to a gene: 5. CDR3 length: 15 amino acids. The germline gives CDR1 SGHVS, CDR2 FQNEAQ. Input material: PBMCs or T cells enriched from blood (not recorded which). The chain has TRBV7-8 and TRBJ1-2, with 9 bases identical to TRBD1. This receptor was obtained from a woman aged 40 to 50 who had been exposed to COVID-19. CDR3 DNA sequence: TGTGCCAGCAGCTCGAGGACAGGGGTCAACTATGGCTACACCTTC. Amino acids: CASSSRTGVNYGYTF. The full variable domain, in which reference TRBV7-8 and TRBJ1-2 provide the parts outside the CDR3, is GAGVSQSPRYKVAKRGQDVALRCDPISGHVSLFWYQQALGQGPEFLTYFQNEAQLDKSGLPSDRFFAERPEGSVSTLKIQRTQQEDSAVYLCASSSRTGVNYGYTFGSGTRLTVV.